Described below is a single TCR beta chain sequence and its context. The CDR3 is made up of 13 amino acids. Germline CDR1 and CDR2: MNHNS and SASEGT. V was trimmed by 3 bases and J by 7 bases, leaving 10 bases between them. The data stem from a study of blood T cell repertoires in COVID-19. Sequencing was performed with immunoSEQ multiplex PCR; in TCRdb, only in-frame clones are kept and a portion is missing. The sample shows about 200,000 clones, approximately 84% of them seen only once. The V gene is TRBV6-1, the J gene TRBJ2-1, with a weak D call TRBD1 (5 bases). The sample consisted of peripheral blood. This TCR derives from a man aged 50-59 years with acute or convalescent COVID-19. CDR3 nucleotides: TGTGCCAGCAGTGAGGGGCTTCTTAATGAGCAGTTCTTC. Protein: CASSEGLLNEQFF.